Listed below are T cell receptor beta chains from one sample, sequenced in a study of graft-versus-host responses after intestinal transplantation. No antigens are known for them. The method was immunoSEQ multiplex PCR; TCRdb's version includes in-frame clones alone and lacks a portion of them. The sample has 88,000 or so clones; roughly 90% are singletons. Specimen: unstimulated CD4+ T cells sorted from spleen or lymph node cells, collected before intestinal transplant. These receptor sequences come from a human donor who received an intestinal transplant. CDR3s include the opening cysteine and the closing phenylalanine or tryptophan. The D gene is left open where the match is weak. Not every row has a clone size; where given, it reads once, few, many or a size class.

d_call: TRBD1; clone_size: .; v_call: TRBV11-2; j_call: TRBJ1-2; cdr3_aa: CASSWAGGIYGYTF; cdr3_nt: TGTGCCAGCAGCTGGGCAGGGGGCATCTATGGCTACACCTTC
d_call: .; clone_size: .; v_call: TRBV9; j_call: TRBJ1-4; cdr3_aa: CASSPEGGSNEKLFF; cdr3_nt: TGTGCCAGCAGCCCCGAGGGGGGGTCTAATGAAAAACTGTTTTTT
d_call: .; clone_size: .; v_call: TRBV18; j_call: TRBJ1-6; cdr3_aa: CASSPQQDNSPLHF; cdr3_nt: TGTGCCAGCTCACCACAACAGGATAATTCACCCCTCCACTTT
d_call: .; clone_size: .; v_call: TRBV4-2; j_call: TRBJ2-7; cdr3_aa: CASSQGSPEQYF; cdr3_nt: TGTGCCAGCAGCCAGGGTAGCCCCGAGCAGTACTTC
d_call: TRBD2; clone_size: .; v_call: TRBV7-3; j_call: TRBJ2-1; cdr3_aa: CASSMWRGAYNEQFF; cdr3_nt: TGTGCCAGCAGCATGTGGCGGGGGGCTTACAATGAGCAGTTCTTC
d_call: .; clone_size: .; v_call: TRBV9; j_call: TRBJ1-2; cdr3_aa: CASSPDINYGYTF; cdr3_nt: TGTGCCAGCAGCCCGGACATTAACTATGGCTACACCTTC
d_call: .; clone_size: .; v_call: TRBV6-6; j_call: TRBJ2-5; cdr3_aa: CASSYGGAQETQYF; cdr3_nt: TGTGCCAGCAGTTATGGTGGGGCCCAAGAGACCCAGTACTTC
d_call: .; clone_size: .; v_call: TRBV4-1; j_call: TRBJ1-2; cdr3_aa: CASSQAKQGLGHYGYTF; cdr3_nt: TGCGCCAGCAGCCAGGCTAAACAGGGATTAGGCCACTATGGCTACACCTTC
d_call: TRBD1; clone_size: once; v_call: TRBV6-1; j_call: TRBJ2-7; cdr3_aa: CASQGASYEQYF; cdr3_nt: TGTGCCAGCCAGGGGGCCTCCTACGAGCAGTACTTC
d_call: .; clone_size: .; v_call: TRBV27; j_call: TRBJ1-5; cdr3_aa: CASSPIFGQYNQPQHF; cdr3_nt: TGTGCCAGCAGTCCGATATTTGGGCAGTACAATCAGCCCCAGCATTTT
d_call: .; clone_size: .; v_call: TRBV7-6; j_call: TRBJ2-5; cdr3_aa: CASLRVRVQETQYF; cdr3_nt: TGTGCCAGCCTCAGGGTTCGAGTCCAAGAGACCCAGTACTTC
d_call: .; clone_size: .; v_call: TRBV18; j_call: TRBJ1-2; cdr3_aa: CASSPLEDGYTF; cdr3_nt: TGTGCCAGCTCACCGTTAGAAGATGGCTACACCTTC
d_call: .; clone_size: .; v_call: TRBV27; j_call: TRBJ2-7; cdr3_aa: CASSSRDTPLYEQYF; cdr3_nt: TGTGCCAGCAGTTCCCGGGACACTCCCTTATACGAGCAGTACTTC
d_call: TRBD1; clone_size: once; v_call: TRBV4-1; j_call: TRBJ1-1; cdr3_aa: CASSQRGQGMNTEAFF; cdr3_nt: TGCGCCAGCAGCCAAAGGGGACAGGGAATGAACACTGAAGCTTTCTTT
d_call: TRBD1; clone_size: few; v_call: TRBV6-6; j_call: TRBJ1-2; cdr3_aa: CASSHGQGNYGYTF; cdr3_nt: TGTGCCAGCAGTCACGGACAGGGAAACTATGGCTACACCTTC
d_call: TRBD1; clone_size: .; v_call: TRBV4-1; j_call: TRBJ2-5; cdr3_aa: CASSQDPPKGDRREETQYF; cdr3_nt: TGCGCCAGCAGCCAAGATCCCCCCAAAGGGGACAGGCGGGAAGAGACCCAGTACTTC
d_call: .; clone_size: .; v_call: TRBV6-5; j_call: TRBJ2-7; cdr3_aa: CASSSVAGTFYEQYF; cdr3_nt: TGTGCCAGCAGCTCCGTGGCCGGGACATTCTACGAGCAGTACTTC
d_call: TRBD1; clone_size: once; v_call: TRBV5-4; j_call: TRBJ2-7; cdr3_aa: CASSQGGARYEQYF; cdr3_nt: TGTGCCAGCAGCCAAGGGGGCGCTCGGTACGAGCAGTACTTC
d_call: .; clone_size: .; v_call: TRBV6-6; j_call: TRBJ2-7; cdr3_aa: CASSHRGIPYEQYF; cdr3_nt: TGTGCCAGCAGTCACCGGGGGATCCCCTACGAGCAGTACTTC
d_call: TRBD1; clone_size: .; v_call: TRBV6-6; j_call: TRBJ1-5; cdr3_aa: CASSPRGPGQPQHF; cdr3_nt: TGTGCCAGCAGTCCCAGGGGGCCCGGTCAGCCCCAGCATTTT
d_call: .; clone_size: .; v_call: TRBV5-1; j_call: TRBJ1-2; cdr3_aa: CASSTAGEWSYGYTF; cdr3_nt: TGCGCCAGCAGCACCGCGGGGGAGTGGAGCTATGGCTACACCTTC
d_call: TRBD2; clone_size: .; v_call: TRBV7-2; j_call: TRBJ2-1; cdr3_aa: CASSPGLAGYNEQFF; cdr3_nt: TGTGCCAGCAGCCCAGGACTAGCGGGGTACAATGAGCAGTTCTTC
d_call: .; clone_size: .; v_call: TRBV6-1; j_call: TRBJ1-1; cdr3_aa: CASSSDRLNTEAFF; cdr3_nt: TGTGCCAGCAGTAGCGACAGGCTGAACACTGAAGCTTTCTTT
d_call: .; clone_size: .; v_call: TRBV6-5; j_call: TRBJ1-3; cdr3_aa: CASKGAGNTIYF; cdr3_nt: TGTGCCAGCAAAGGGGCTGGAAACACCATATATTTT
d_call: TRBD1; clone_size: .; v_call: TRBV11-1; j_call: TRBJ1-4; cdr3_aa: CASSLVGQGIPNEKLFF; cdr3_nt: TGTGCCAGCAGCTTAGTCGGACAGGGGATTCCTAATGAAAAACTGTTTTTT
d_call: TRBD2; clone_size: .; v_call: TRBV7-2; j_call: TRBJ2-5; cdr3_aa: CASSLIGVGGETQYF; cdr3_nt: TGTGCCAGCAGCTTAATAGGGGTGGGGGGGGAGACCCAGTACTTC
d_call: TRBD2; clone_size: .; v_call: TRBV2; j_call: TRBJ2-7; cdr3_aa: CASSDPGGGHSYEQYF; cdr3_nt: TGTGCCAGCAGTGACCCAGGCGGGGGGCACTCCTACGAGCAGTACTTC
d_call: TRBD1; clone_size: .; v_call: TRBV2; j_call: TRBJ1-1; cdr3_aa: CASSVTGAGAFF; cdr3_nt: TGTGCCAGCAGCGTGACAGGGGCGGGGGCTTTCTTT
d_call: TRBD2; clone_size: .; v_call: TRBV7-8; j_call: TRBJ2-5; cdr3_aa: CASSLDPQRGYQETQYF; cdr3_nt: TGTGCCAGCAGCTTAGATCCCCAGCGGGGGTACCAAGAGACCCAGTACTTC
d_call: TRBD1; clone_size: .; v_call: TRBV4-2; j_call: TRBJ2-7; cdr3_aa: CASSQDRDSYEQYF; cdr3_nt: TGTGCCAGCAGCCAAGACCGGGACAGCTACGAGCAGTACTTC
d_call: .; clone_size: .; v_call: TRBV5-1; j_call: TRBJ1-5; cdr3_aa: CASSSQGLSHQPQHF; cdr3_nt: TGCGCCAGCAGCTCCCAGGGCCTGTCACATCAGCCCCAGCATTTT
d_call: .; clone_size: .; v_call: TRBV12-2; j_call: TRBJ2-3; cdr3_aa: CASRLGSGGLTDTQYF; cdr3_nt: TGTGCAAGTCGCTTGGGTAGCGGGGGCCTCACAGATACGCAGTATTTT
d_call: TRBD2; clone_size: .; v_call: TRBV7-3; j_call: TRBJ2-1; cdr3_aa: CASSPYGGAGNEQFF; cdr3_nt: TGTGCCAGCAGCCCGTACGGGGGGGCGGGGAATGAGCAGTTCTTC
d_call: TRBD1; clone_size: .; v_call: TRBV10-3; j_call: TRBJ1-2; cdr3_aa: CAIRQGGGYTF; cdr3_nt: TGTGCCATCAGACAGGGGGGAGGCTACACCTTC
d_call: .; clone_size: .; v_call: TRBV4-2; j_call: TRBJ1-2; cdr3_aa: CASSQDRADYGYTF; cdr3_nt: TGTGCCAGCAGCCAAGACAGGGCCGACTATGGCTACACCTTC
d_call: .; clone_size: .; v_call: TRBV2; j_call: TRBJ2-5; cdr3_aa: CASSVQVERAETQYF; cdr3_nt: TGTGCCAGCAGTGTACAGGTCGAACGGGCGGAGACCCAGTACTTC
d_call: .; clone_size: .; v_call: TRBV6-1; j_call: TRBJ2-5; cdr3_aa: CASSGLGGVTYVKQYF; cdr3_nt: TGTGCCAGCAGTGGCCTTGGCGGGGTGACCTACGTGAAGCAGTACTTC
d_call: .; clone_size: .; v_call: TRBV9; j_call: TRBJ2-2; cdr3_aa: CASRGGHANTGELFF; cdr3_nt: TGTGCCAGCAGAGGCGGACATGCAAACACCGGGGAGCTGTTTTTT
d_call: .; clone_size: .; v_call: TRBV5-5; j_call: TRBJ1-4; cdr3_aa: CASSSGVPNEKLFF; cdr3_nt: TGTGCCAGCAGCTCAGGGGTCCCTAATGAAAAACTGTTTTTT
d_call: .; clone_size: .; v_call: TRBV5-6; j_call: TRBJ1-6; cdr3_aa: CASSLSFYSPLHF; cdr3_nt: TGTGCCAGCAGCTTGTCCTTCTATTCACCCCTCCACTTT
d_call: .; clone_size: .; v_call: TRBV7-8; j_call: TRBJ1-5; cdr3_aa: CASSLGRGNQPQHF; cdr3_nt: TGTGCCAGCAGCTTAGGTCGGGGCAATCAGCCCCAGCATTTT
d_call: TRBD1; clone_size: .; v_call: TRBV27; j_call: TRBJ1-2; cdr3_aa: CASRTTGASGYTF; cdr3_nt: TGTGCCAGCAGGACGACAGGGGCCTCTGGCTACACCTTC
d_call: TRBD1; clone_size: .; v_call: TRBV5-5; j_call: TRBJ2-1; cdr3_aa: CASSLETGSYNEQFF; cdr3_nt: TGTGCCAGCAGCTTGGAGACAGGGTCCTACAATGAGCAGTTCTTC
d_call: .; clone_size: .; v_call: TRBV2; j_call: TRBJ2-3; cdr3_aa: CASNGGIDTQYF; cdr3_nt: TGTGCCAGCAATGGGGGCATAGATACGCAGTATTTT
d_call: TRBD1; clone_size: .; v_call: TRBV29-1; j_call: TRBJ1-5; cdr3_aa: CSVETGTAKSDQPQHF; cdr3_nt: TGCAGCGTCGAAACCGGGACAGCAAAGAGTGATCAGCCCCAGCATTTT
d_call: TRBD1; clone_size: once; v_call: TRBV7-9; j_call: TRBJ1-5; cdr3_aa: CASSLDGTGDQPQHF; cdr3_nt: TGTGCCAGCAGCTTAGATGGGACAGGGGATCAGCCCCAGCATTTT